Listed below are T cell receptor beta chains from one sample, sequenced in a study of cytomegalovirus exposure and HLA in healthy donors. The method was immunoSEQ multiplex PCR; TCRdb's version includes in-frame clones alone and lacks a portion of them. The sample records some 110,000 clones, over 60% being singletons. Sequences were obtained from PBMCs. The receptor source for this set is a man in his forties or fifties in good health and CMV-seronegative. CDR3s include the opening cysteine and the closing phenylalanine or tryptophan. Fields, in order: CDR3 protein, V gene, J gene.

CDR3: CASSQGRRGGDEKLFF
V: TRBV4-2
J: TRBJ1-4

CDR3: CASSAEALQGYEQYF
V: TRBV5-4
J: TRBJ2-7

CDR3: CASSPTEWTGLDTIYF
V: TRBV7-8
J: TRBJ1-3

CDR3: CASRPTSGGRGTQYF
V: TRBV7-2
J: TRBJ2-3

CDR3: CAIRRDRSMNTEAFF
V: TRBV10-3
J: TRBJ1-1

CDR3: CASSSVPGGNQPQHF
V: TRBV7-9
J: TRBJ1-5

CDR3: CASSPRTGLIGELFF
V: TRBV7-7
J: TRBJ2-2

CDR3: CASSQDHLAGEQAFF
V: TRBV14
J: TRBJ1-1

CDR3: CASSSDRGPGIGELFF
V: TRBV13
J: TRBJ2-2

CDR3: CASRLGGTELYSNQPQHF
V: TRBV12-2
J: TRBJ1-5

CDR3: CASSLTTSSGNTIYF
V: TRBV7-8
J: TRBJ1-3

CDR3: CASSLSLSTDTQYF
V: TRBV7-9
J: TRBJ2-3

CDR3: CASTLGGGGSLGETQYF
V: TRBV5-4
J: TRBJ2-5

CDR3: CASGTGGDQETQYF
V: TRBV21-1
J: TRBJ2-5

CDR3: CATSRQNTDTQYF
V: TRBV15
J: TRBJ2-3

CDR3: CASSFRPGTVIQETQYF
V: TRBV7-6
J: TRBJ2-5

CDR3: CSSSRLATEAFF
V: TRBV7-9
J: TRBJ1-1

CDR3: CASRTGRSQPQHF
V: TRBV27
J: TRBJ1-5

CDR3: CASSPGTDYTEAFF
V: TRBV5-1
J: TRBJ1-1

CDR3: CASSIRKRAGALHSNQPQHF
V: TRBV19
J: TRBJ1-5

CDR3: CAISGAPGVSGGYEQFF
V: TRBV10-3
J: TRBJ2-1

CDR3: CASSLAPPGLAGEYYEQYF
V: TRBV7-6
J: TRBJ2-7

CDR3: CASSYSTGDLYEQYF
V: TRBV6-5
J: TRBJ2-7

CDR3: CASSEVRGDSQETQYF
V: TRBV2
J: TRBJ2-5

CDR3: CATSRDRGQGHQPQHF
V: TRBV15
J: TRBJ1-5

CDR3: CASSPGDRGTNSPLHF
V: TRBV5-1
J: TRBJ1-6

CDR3: CASSELAGGHSTQYF
V: TRBV7-2
J: TRBJ2-5

CDR3: CASSPTVADSPLHF
V: TRBV9
J: TRBJ1-6

CDR3: CASSVQDNQPQHF
V: TRBV9
J: TRBJ1-5

CDR3: CASSQVSRRDRANYGYTF
V: TRBV4-1
J: TRBJ1-2

CDR3: CASSFDREAEAFF
V: TRBV5-4
J: TRBJ1-1

CDR3: CAWSTTGRSPLHF
V: TRBV30
J: TRBJ1-6

CDR3: CSARGGDGYTF
V: TRBV20-1
J: TRBJ1-2

CDR3: CASSIREGAGNTEAFF
V: TRBV19
J: TRBJ1-1

CDR3: CASSEAPGVSPLHF
V: TRBV6-1
J: TRBJ1-6

CDR3: CASSSPGQGLFRYGYTF
V: TRBV7-9
J: TRBJ1-2

CDR3: CSVVDPYEGVQETQYF
V: TRBV29-1
J: TRBJ2-5

CDR3: CASSLIRDTYGYYGYTF
V: TRBV27
J: TRBJ1-2

CDR3: CASTPGGGGQPQHF
V: TRBV28
J: TRBJ1-5

CDR3: CSVASGTGGNEQFF
V: TRBV29-1
J: TRBJ2-1

CDR3: CASSLWKGSTIYF
V: TRBV28
J: TRBJ1-3

CDR3: CASSVRQDNSPLHF
V: TRBV9
J: TRBJ1-6

CDR3: CAGSQMGTGGEQYF
V: TRBV21-1
J: TRBJ2-7

CDR3: CASSFTGTDNQPQHF
V: TRBV5-1
J: TRBJ1-5

CDR3: CATSRGLPGQGRNEQYF
V: TRBV15
J: -

CDR3: CASVKGLAGYQETQYF
V: TRBV7-2
J: TRBJ2-5

CDR3: CATSRDPLAGGNEQFF
V: TRBV15
J: TRBJ2-1

CDR3: CASSLAWGVSTDTQYF
V: TRBV5-1
J: TRBJ2-3

CDR3: CASSVLAGTTDTQYF
V: TRBV9
J: TRBJ2-3

CDR3: CASSIQRAMNTEAFF
V: TRBV19
J: TRBJ1-1

CDR3: CASSLSLGELFF
V: TRBV7-8
J: TRBJ2-2

CDR3: CSAARSGTGGFLGEKLFF
V: TRBV29-1
J: TRBJ1-4

CDR3: CASSVGQGARGYTF
V: TRBV11-2
J: TRBJ1-2

CDR3: CASSIQGQGGYTF
V: TRBV5-4
J: TRBJ1-2

CDR3: CASSSSGTNTDTQYF
V: TRBV4-2
J: TRBJ2-3

CDR3: CASSSLTGYNSPLHF
V: TRBV27
J: TRBJ1-6

CDR3: CASSPPTGNTEAFF
V: TRBV7-9
J: TRBJ1-1

CDR3: CASSASLRGAGNETQYF
V: TRBV9
J: TRBJ2-5

CDR3: CASSQGSRSPLHF
V: TRBV4-2
J: TRBJ1-6

CDR3: CASSPGGGTDTQYF
V: TRBV7-9
J: TRBJ2-3